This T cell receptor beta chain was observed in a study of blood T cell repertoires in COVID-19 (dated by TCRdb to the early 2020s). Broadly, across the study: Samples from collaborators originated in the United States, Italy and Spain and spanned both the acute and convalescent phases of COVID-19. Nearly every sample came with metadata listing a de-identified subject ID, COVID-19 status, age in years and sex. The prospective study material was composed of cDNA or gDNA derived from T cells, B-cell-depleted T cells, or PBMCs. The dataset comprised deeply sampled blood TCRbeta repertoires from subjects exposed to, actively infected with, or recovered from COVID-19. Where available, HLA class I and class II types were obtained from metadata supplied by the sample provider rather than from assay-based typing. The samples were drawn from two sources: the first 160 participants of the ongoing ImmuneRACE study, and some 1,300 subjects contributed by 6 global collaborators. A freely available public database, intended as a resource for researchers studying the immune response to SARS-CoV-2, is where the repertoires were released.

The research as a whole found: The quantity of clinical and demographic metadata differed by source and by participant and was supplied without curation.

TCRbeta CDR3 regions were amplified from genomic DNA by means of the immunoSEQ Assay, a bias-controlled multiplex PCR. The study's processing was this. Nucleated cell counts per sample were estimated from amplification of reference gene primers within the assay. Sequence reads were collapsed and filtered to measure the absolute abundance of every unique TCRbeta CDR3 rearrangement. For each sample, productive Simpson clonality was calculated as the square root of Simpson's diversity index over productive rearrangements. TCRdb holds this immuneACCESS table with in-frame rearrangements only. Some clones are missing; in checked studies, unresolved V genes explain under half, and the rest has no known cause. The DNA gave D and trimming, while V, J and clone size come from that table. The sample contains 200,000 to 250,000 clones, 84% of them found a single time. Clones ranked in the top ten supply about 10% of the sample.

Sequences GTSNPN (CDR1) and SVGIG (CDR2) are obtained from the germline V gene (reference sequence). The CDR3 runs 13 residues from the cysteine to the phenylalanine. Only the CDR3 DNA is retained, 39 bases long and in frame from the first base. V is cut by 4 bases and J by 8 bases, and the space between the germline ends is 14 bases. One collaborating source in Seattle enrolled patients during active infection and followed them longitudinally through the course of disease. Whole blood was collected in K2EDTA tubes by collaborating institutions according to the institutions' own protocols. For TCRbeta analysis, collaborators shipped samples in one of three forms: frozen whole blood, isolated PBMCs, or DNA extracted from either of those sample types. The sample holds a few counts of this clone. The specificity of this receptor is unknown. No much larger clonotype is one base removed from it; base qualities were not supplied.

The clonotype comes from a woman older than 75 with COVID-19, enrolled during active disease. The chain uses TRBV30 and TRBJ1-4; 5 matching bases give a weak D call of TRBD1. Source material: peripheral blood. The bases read TGTGCCTGGACTCCGACCGGGGGGGAAAAACTGTTTTTT. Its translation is CAWTPTGGEKLFF.